This T cell receptor (beta chain) was recorded in a study of T cell clones after liver transplantation. Study-level background: Liver transplant recipients had immunosuppression withdrawal attempted within 2 years. Apart from three HCV-positive recipients, transplants were for non-autoimmune, non-viral reasons.

Sequencing used immunoSEQ multiplex PCR; TCRdb keeps in-frame clones, though not all of them. The data hold fewer than 110,000 clones, with about 86% observed a single time. CDR3 length: 13 residues. CDR1 and CDR2 from the germline V gene are GTSNPN and SVGIG (reference sequence). V lost 1 base and J lost 2, with 9 bases in between. This specimen consisted of CD4+ T cells from blood, obtained around 48 months after liver transplant. This chain connects TRBV30 to TRBJ2-7, with D hard to call. The clonotype originates from a human patient who received a liver transplant. A share of the T cells may be of graft donor origin. The CDR3 DNA reads as TGTGCCTGGAGTGGGGATAGGGCCTACGAGCAGTACTTC. It yields the protein CAWSGDRAYEQYF.